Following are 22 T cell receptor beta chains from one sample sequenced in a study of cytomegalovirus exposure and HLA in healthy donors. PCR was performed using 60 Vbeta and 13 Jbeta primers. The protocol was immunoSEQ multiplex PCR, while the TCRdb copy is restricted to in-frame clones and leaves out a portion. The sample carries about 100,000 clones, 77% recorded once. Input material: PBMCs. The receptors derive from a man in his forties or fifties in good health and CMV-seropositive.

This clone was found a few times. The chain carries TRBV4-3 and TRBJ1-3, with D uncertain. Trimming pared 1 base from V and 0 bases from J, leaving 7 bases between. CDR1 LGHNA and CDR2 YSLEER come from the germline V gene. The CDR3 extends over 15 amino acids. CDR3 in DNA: TGCGCCAGCAGCCAAGGTCTTAGCTCTGGAAACACCATATATTTT. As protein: CASSQGLSSGNTIYF.

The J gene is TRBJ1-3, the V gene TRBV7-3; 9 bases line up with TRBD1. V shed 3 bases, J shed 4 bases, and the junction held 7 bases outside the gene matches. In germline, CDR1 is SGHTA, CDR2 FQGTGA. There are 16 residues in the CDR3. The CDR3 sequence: CASSFGTGPGGNTIYF. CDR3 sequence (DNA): TGTGCCAGCAGCTTTGGGACAGGGCCTGGAGGAAACACCATATATTTT.

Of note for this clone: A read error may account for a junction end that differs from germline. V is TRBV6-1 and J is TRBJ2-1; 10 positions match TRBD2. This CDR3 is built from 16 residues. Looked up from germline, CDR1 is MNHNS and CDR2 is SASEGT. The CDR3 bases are TGTGCCAGCAGTGAAGATAGCGGGGGGTCCTACAATGAGCAGCTCTTC. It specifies CASSEDSGGSYNEQLF.

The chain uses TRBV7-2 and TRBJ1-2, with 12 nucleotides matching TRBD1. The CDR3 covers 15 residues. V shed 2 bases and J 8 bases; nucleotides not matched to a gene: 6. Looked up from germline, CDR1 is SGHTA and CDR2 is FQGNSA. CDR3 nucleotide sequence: TGTGCCAGCAGCTTATTCGGGACAGGGGGCGAGGGCTACACCTTC. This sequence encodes CASSLFGTGGEGYTF.

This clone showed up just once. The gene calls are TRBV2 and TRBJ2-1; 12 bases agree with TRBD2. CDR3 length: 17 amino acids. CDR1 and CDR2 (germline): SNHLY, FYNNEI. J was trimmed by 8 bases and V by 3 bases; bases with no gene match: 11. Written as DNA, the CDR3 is TGTGCCAGCAGTGAGACTAGCGGGGGCCGCGTCTCCGATGAGCAGTTCTTC. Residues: CASSETSGGRVSDEQFF. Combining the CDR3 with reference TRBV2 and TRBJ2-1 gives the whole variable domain EPEVTQTPSHQVTQMGQEVILRCVPISNHLYFYWYRQILGQKVEFLVSFYNNEISEKSEIFDDQFSVERPDGSNFTLKIRSTKLEDSAMYFCASSETSGGRVSDEQFFGPGTRLTVL.

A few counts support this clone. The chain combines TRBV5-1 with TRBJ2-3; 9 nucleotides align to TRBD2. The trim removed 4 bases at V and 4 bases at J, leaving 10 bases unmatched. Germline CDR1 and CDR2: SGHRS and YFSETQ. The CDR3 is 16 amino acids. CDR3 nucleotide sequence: TGCGCCAGCAGCCCAAAGGCTAGCGGGGTACCAGATACGCAGTATTTT. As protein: CASSPKASGVPDTQYF.

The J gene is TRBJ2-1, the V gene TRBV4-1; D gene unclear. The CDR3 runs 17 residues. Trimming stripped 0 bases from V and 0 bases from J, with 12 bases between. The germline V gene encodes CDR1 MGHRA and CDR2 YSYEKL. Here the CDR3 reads CASSQDSGSGSYNEQFF. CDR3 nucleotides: TGCGCCAGCAGCCAAGATTCTGGGTCAGGCTCCTACAATGAGCAGTTCTTC.

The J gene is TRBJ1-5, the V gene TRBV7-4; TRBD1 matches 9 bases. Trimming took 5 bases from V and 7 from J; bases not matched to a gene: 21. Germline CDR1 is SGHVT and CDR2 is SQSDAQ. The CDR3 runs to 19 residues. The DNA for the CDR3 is TGTGCCAGCAGCCCCCTTTCCCGGGACAGGGAAAGAAATGGCCAGCCCCAGCATTTT. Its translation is CASSPLSRDRERNGQPQHF.

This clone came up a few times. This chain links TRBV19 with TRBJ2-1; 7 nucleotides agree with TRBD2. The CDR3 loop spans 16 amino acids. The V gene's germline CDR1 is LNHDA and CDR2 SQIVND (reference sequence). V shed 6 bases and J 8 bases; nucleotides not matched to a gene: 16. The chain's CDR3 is CASSLRMSGAGDEQFF. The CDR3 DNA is TGTGCCAGTAGCTTACGGATGAGCGGGGCGGGGGATGAGCAGTTCTTC.

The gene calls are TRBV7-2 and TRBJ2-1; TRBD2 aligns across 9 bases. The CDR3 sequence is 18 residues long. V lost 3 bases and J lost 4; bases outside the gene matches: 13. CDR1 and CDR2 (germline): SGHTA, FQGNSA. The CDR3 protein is CASSFLAGMEGRYNEQFF. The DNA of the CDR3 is TGTGCCAGCAGCTTCCTAGCGGGGATGGAGGGGCGGTACAATGAGCAGTTCTTC.

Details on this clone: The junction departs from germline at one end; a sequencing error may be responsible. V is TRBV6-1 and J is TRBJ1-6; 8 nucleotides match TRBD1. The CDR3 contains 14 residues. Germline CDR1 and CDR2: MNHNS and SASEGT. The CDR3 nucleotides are TGTGCCAGCAGCCGAACAGGGGGTTATTCACCCCTCAACTTT. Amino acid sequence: CASSRTGGYSPLNF.

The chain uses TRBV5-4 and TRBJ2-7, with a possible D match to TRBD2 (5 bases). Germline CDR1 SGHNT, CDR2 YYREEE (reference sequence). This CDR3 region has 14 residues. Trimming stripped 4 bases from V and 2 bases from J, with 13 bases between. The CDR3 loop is CASSRMIGAYEQYF. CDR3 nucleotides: TGTGCCAGCAGCCGTATGATCGGGGCCTACGAGCAGTACTTC.

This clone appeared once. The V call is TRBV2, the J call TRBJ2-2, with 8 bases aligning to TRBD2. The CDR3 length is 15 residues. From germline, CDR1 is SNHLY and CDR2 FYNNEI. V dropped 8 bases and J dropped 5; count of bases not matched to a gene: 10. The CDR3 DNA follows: TGTGCCAGCCATCTCGGGACTAGTTTGACCGGGGAGCTGTTTTTT. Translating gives CASHLGTSLTGELFF. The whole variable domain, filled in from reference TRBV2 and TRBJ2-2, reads EPEVTQTPSHQVTQMGQEVILRCVPISNHLYFYWYRQILGQKVEFLVSFYNNEISEKSEIFDDQFSVERPDGSNFTLKIRSTKLEDSAMYFCASHLGTSLTGELFFGEGSRLTVL.

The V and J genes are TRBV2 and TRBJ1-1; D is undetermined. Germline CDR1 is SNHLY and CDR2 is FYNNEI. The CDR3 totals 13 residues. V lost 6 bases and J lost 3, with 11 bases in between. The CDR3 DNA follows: TGTGCCAGCAGGAGGGTTTGGGACACTGAAGCTTTCTTT. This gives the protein CASRRVWDTEAFF. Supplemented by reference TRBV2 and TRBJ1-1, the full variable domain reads EPEVTQTPSHQVTQMGQEVILRCVPISNHLYFYWYRQILGQKVEFLVSFYNNEISEKSEIFDDQFSVERPDGSNFTLKIRSTKLEDSAMYFCASRRVWDTEAFFGQGTRLTVV.

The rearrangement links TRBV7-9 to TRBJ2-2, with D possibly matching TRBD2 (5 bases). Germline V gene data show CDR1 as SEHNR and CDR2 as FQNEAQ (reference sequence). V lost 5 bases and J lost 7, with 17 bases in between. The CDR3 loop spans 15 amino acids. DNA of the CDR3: TGTGCCAGCAGCCCCTCTTCGGGGTCGAACGGGGAGCTGTTTTTT. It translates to CASSPSSGSNGELFF.

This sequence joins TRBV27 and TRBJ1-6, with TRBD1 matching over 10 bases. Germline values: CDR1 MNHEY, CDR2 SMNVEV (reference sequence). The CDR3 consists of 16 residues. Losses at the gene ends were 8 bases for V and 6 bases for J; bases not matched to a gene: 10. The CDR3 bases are TGTGCCAGCGTATCCGCGGGACAGGGGATTAATTCACCCCTCCACTTT. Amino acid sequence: CASVSAGQGINSPLHF.

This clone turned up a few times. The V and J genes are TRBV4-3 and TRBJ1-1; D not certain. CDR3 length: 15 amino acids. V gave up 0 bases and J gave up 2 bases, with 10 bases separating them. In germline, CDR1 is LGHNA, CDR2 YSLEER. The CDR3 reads CASSQERGINTEAFF. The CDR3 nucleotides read TGCGCCAGCAGCCAAGAGAGAGGGATTAACACTGAAGCTTTCTTT.

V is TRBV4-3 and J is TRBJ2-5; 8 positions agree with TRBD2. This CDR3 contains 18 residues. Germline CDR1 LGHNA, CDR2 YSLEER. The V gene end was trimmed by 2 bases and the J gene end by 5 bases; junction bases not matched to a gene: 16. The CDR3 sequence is CASSQFSAPGGPRETQYF. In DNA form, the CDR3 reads TGCGCCAGCAGCCAATTTTCGGCCCCGGGGGGGCCCCGGGAGACCCAGTACTTC.

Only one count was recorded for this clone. Here the CDR3 reads CASSSYRTGTQYF. CDR3 coding DNA: TGTGCCAGCAGCTCCTACAGAACCGGTACGCAGTATTTT. The gene calls are TRBV7-2 and TRBJ2-3; D remains unclear. This CDR3 has 13 amino acids. The germline V and J ends were trimmed by 4 bases and 8 bases, with 13 bases remaining between them. Per the germline V gene, CDR1 is SGHTA and CDR2 is FQGNSA.

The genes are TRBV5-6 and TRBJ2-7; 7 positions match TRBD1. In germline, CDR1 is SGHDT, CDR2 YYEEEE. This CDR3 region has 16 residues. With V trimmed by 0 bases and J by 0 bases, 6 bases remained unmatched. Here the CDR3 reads CASSLAVGTASYEQYF. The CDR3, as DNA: TGTGCCAGCAGCTTGGCCGTCGGGACAGCCTCCTACGAGCAGTACTTC.

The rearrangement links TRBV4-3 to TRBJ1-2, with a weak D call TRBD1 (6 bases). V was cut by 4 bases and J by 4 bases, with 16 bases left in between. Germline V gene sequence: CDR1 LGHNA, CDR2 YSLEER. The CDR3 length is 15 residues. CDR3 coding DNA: TGCGCCAGCAGCCCCGAGGCCGGACAGCCCTATGGCTACACCTTC. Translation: CASSPEAGQPYGYTF.

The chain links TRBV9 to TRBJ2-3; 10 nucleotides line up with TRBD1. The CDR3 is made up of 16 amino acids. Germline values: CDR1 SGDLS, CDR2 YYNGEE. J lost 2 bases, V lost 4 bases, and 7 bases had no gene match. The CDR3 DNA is TGTGCCAGCAGCCAAACGACAGGGGGCTTCACAGATACGCAGTATTTT. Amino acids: CASSQTTGGFTDTQYF. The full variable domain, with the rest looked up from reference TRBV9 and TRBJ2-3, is DSGVTQTPKHLITATGQRVTLRCSPRSGDLSVYWYQQSLDQGLQFLIQYYNGEERAKGNILERFSAQQFPDLHSELNLSSLELGDSALYFCASSQTTGGFTDTQYFGPGTRLTVL.